This entry lists 16 T cell receptor beta chains sequenced from one sample in a study of blood T cell repertoires in COVID-19 (dated by TCRdb to 2018 to 2021). Receptor libraries were prepared by the immunoSEQ multiplex PCR assay. TCRdb took this table from immuneACCESS and kept in-frame rearrangements with V and J called. Such tables lack part of the clones; where checked against another copy, unresolved V genes explain under half of the gap, and the rest is unexplained. This sample comprises over 100,000 clones, over 60% of them detected only once. About 4.5% of the sample lies in the top ten. Sample: peripheral blood. These receptors were obtained from a human donor in a cohort sampled during active or convalescent COVID-19.

V usage is TRBV30 and J usage is TRBJ1-2, with no clear D. The germline V gene has CDR1 GTSNPN and CDR2 SVGIG (reference sequence). This CDR3 region has 13 residues. Trimming removed 0 bases from V and 5 bases from J, with 10 bases in between. The CDR3 loop is CAWSVLGGYGYTF. The CDR3, as DNA: TGTGCCTGGAGTGTACTCGGCGGTTATGGCTACACCTTC.

This clone was seen only a few times. CDR3 in amino acids: CASSRSIGGFTYGYTF. The DNA for the CDR3 is TGTGCCAGTAGTAGGTCTATTGGAGGGTTTACCTATGGCTACACCTTC. V usage is TRBV19 and J usage is TRBJ1-2; D gene unclear. V shed 4 bases and J shed 4 bases, with 19 bases lying between them. Germline CDR1 LNHDA, CDR2 SQIVND (reference sequence). CDR3 length: 16 amino acids.

The V gene is TRBV5-6, the J gene TRBJ1-5, with a tentative D call TRBD1 (5 bases). The germline V gene has CDR1 SGHDT and CDR2 YYEEEE. The CDR3 has 15 residues. The germline V and J ends were trimmed by 5 bases and 3 bases, with 15 bases remaining between them. This CDR3 reads CASSSTLGPNQPQHF. The CDR3 coding sequence is TGTGCCAGCAGTTCTACCCTGGGGCCCAATCAGCCCCAGCATTTT.

This rearrangement joins TRBV12-5 to TRBJ2-3, with TRBD2 matching 13 bases. V dropped 5 bases and J dropped 2; count of bases not matched to a gene: 4. The CDR3 spans 16 residues. CDR1 is LGHNT, CDR2 FRNRAP, per germline. DNA of the CDR3: TGTGCTAGTGGTCCAGGGACTAGCGGGACCACAGATACGCAGTATTTT. This codes for CASGPGTSGTTDTQYF.

The chain is built from TRBV5-1 and TRBJ1-1, with D tentatively TRBD1 (5 bases). From germline, CDR1 is SGHRS and CDR2 YFSETQ. V lost 4 bases, J lost 0 bases, and 10 bases lay in between. This CDR3 comprises 14 residues. The CDR3 DNA reads as TGCGCCAGCAGCATACAGACAGTGAACACTGAAGCTTTCTTT. Amino acid sequence: CASSIQTVNTEAFF.

The rearrangement joins TRBV4-1 to TRBJ1-6; TRBD1 agrees at 10 bases. CDR1 and CDR2 from the germline V gene are MGHRA and YSYEKL. The J segment lost 9 bases and the V segment lost 1 base, leaving 3 bases of the junction unmatched. The CDR3 consists of 15 residues. CDR3 in DNA: TGCGCCAGCAGCCAAGCGACAGGGGGCGGTTCACCCCTCCACTTT. Its translation: CASSQATGGGSPLHF.

The gene calls are TRBV7-2 and TRBJ1-1; 7 bases line up with TRBD1. The CDR3 sequence is 14 residues long. V dropped 3 bases and J dropped 3; count of bases not matched to a gene: 4. Germline assignment: CDR1 SGHTA and CDR2 FQGNSA. This chain's CDR3 is CASSFQGVDTEAFF. CDR3 bases: TGTGCCAGCAGCTTTCAGGGGGTGGACACTGAAGCTTTCTTT.

This rearrangement joins TRBV6-4 to TRBJ1-6; TRBD1 matches at 8 bases. Looked up from germline, CDR1 is MRHNA and CDR2 is SNTAGT. V trimming: 4 bases; J trimming: 7 bases; junction bases outside the gene matches: 6. The CDR3 consists of 15 residues. DNA for the CDR3: TGTGCCAGCAGTGCAACCGGGACAGGAAATTCACCCCTCCACTTT. Translating gives CASSATGTGNSPLHF.

This clone was found once. This sequence joins TRBV15 and TRBJ1-2, with 9 nucleotides matching TRBD1. The CDR3 has 14 amino acids. The V segment lost 3 bases and the J segment 3 bases; nucleotides outside the gene matches: 2. Per the germline V gene, CDR1 is LNHNV and CDR2 is YYDKDF (reference sequence). The CDR3: CATSRGQGHYGYTF. CDR3 coding DNA: TGTGCCACCAGCAGGGGACAGGGCCACTATGGCTACACCTTC.

The V and J genes are TRBV19 and TRBJ2-2, with a weak D call TRBD2 (6 bases). CDR1 and CDR2 from the germline V gene are LNHDA and SQIVND (reference sequence). V was clipped by 0 bases and J by 4 bases, with 6 bases between them. This CDR3 is built from 14 residues. CDR3 sequence (DNA): TGTGCCAGTAGTATAGAGACTAGCACCGGGGAGCTGTTTTTT. It is translated as CASSIETSTGELFF.

The chain couples TRBV5-6 to TRBJ1-2; TRBD1 matches 7 bases. This CDR3 has 14 residues. With V trimmed by 4 bases and J by 4 bases, 7 bases remained unmatched. CDR1 is SGHDT, CDR2 YYEEEE, per germline. This chain's CDR3 is CASSGLDRAYGYTF. The CDR3 nucleotides are TGTGCCAGCAGCGGTCTAGACAGGGCCTATGGCTACACCTTC.

The CDR3 sequence: CASSLGFLGAAGELFF. The CDR3 bases are TGTGCCAGCAGCTTGGGATTCTTAGGAGCGGCCGGGGAGCTGTTTTTT. The chain joins TRBV5-8 to TRBJ2-2, with a tentative D call TRBD2 (5 bases). V lost 0 bases, J lost 6 bases, and 15 bases lay in between. The CDR3 spans 16 residues. The germline V gene encodes CDR1 SGHTS and CDR2 YDEGEE.

This chain uses TRBV5-6 with TRBJ2-3; TRBD1 matches 10 bases. V trimming: 4 bases; J trimming: 4 bases; junction bases outside the gene matches: 9. CDR1 is SGHDT, CDR2 YYEEEE, per germline. This CDR3 contains 16 residues. The CDR3 DNA sequence: TGTGCCAGCAGCCCAGGGACAGGGGCTAGACCAGATACGCAGTATTTT. Translation gives CASSPGTGARPDTQYF.

This clone was detected a few times. The J gene is TRBJ2-3, the V gene TRBV7-2, with TRBD2 matching over 8 bases. Trimming cost V 2 bases and J 5 bases; bases outside gene matches: 6. This CDR3 spans 15 amino acids. Germline V gene data show CDR1 as SGHTA and CDR2 as FQGNSA. The CDR3 reads CASSLTGGREDTQYF. As DNA, the CDR3 is TGTGCCAGCAGCTTAACGGGGGGGCGGGAAGATACGCAGTATTTT.

This clone was seen more than once but under ten times. The V call is TRBV27, the J call TRBJ2-4, with TRBD1 as a possible D gene (6 bases). CDR1 and CDR2 (germline): MNHEY, SMNVEV (reference sequence). The germline V and J ends were trimmed by 6 bases and 0 bases, with 9 bases remaining between them. This CDR3 contains 14 residues. CDR3 protein: CASRKQGAKNIQYF. In DNA form, the CDR3 reads TGTGCCAGCAGAAAACAGGGAGCCAAAAACATTCAGTACTTC.

This rearrangement joins TRBV19 to TRBJ2-1, with TRBD2 identical over 8 bases. CDR1 LNHDA and CDR2 SQIVND come from the germline V gene (reference sequence). J was trimmed by 6 bases and V by 7 bases; bases with no gene match: 14. The CDR3 extends over 16 amino acids. The CDR3 DNA reads as TGTGCCAGTAAACTCGAAGGGGGACTAGTCGGCAATGAGCAGTTCTTC. It encodes CASKLEGGLVGNEQFF.